The rows below give T cell receptor beta chains drawn from one sample of a study of cytomegalovirus exposure and HLA in healthy donors. Generated by immunoSEQ multiplex PCR, the TCRdb table keeps only in-frame clones and is missing some. The table lists about 200,000 clones, about 82% of them singletons, with more than 1.1% in the top ten. The specimen sequenced was PBMCs. The receptor set was obtained from a woman aged 18-29 years in good health and CMV-seronegative. Each CDR3 is given with its conserved first and last residue. D genes are given only for firm matches. Rows may omit the clone size; those that give it use once, few, many or a size class.

>NA|NA|TRBJ1-6|TRBV13
CASSTGSNSPLHF
TGTGCCAGCAGTACAGGGAGTAATTCACCCCTCCACTTT
>NA|NA|TRBJ2-3|TRBV7-9
CASSPLWAQSADTQYF
TGTGCCAGCAGCCCCCTGTGGGCCCAATCGGCAGATACGCAGTATTTT
>TRBD1|NA|TRBJ1-2|TRBV5-1
CASRHRGGYGYTF
TGCGCCAGCAGACACAGGGGCGGATATGGCTACACCTTC
>TRBD2|NA|TRBJ2-3|TRBV7-2
CASSLLAGGLPDTQYF
TGTGCCAGCAGCTTACTAGCGGGGGGGCTACCAGATACGCAGTATTTT
>NA|NA|TRBJ1-2|TRBV27
CASSFKEGYYGYTF
TGTGCCAGCAGTTTCAAAGAGGGTTACTATGGCTACACCTTC
>TRBD2|NA|TRBJ2-5|TRBV7-8
CASSRRGGETQYF
TGTGCCAGCAGTAGACGGGGGGGAGAGACCCAGTACTTC
>TRBD1|NA|TRBJ1-5|TRBV5-4
CASSWRQGSNQPQHF
TGTGCCAGCAGCTGGCGACAGGGTAGCAATCAGCCCCAGCATTTT
>NA|NA|TRBJ1-3|TRBV5-1
CASSLGSGSGNTIYF
TGCGCCAGCAGCTTGGGGAGTGGTTCTGGAAACACCATATATTTT
>TRBD1|NA|TRBJ1-4|TRBV7-9
CASSPPDRREKLFF
TGTGCCAGCAGCCCCCCGGACAGGAGGGAAAAACTGTTTTTT
>TRBD2|NA|TRBJ2-1|TRBV4-1
CASSPPRGPSGNYNEQFF
TGCGCCAGCAGCCCTCCTAGGGGTCCTAGCGGGAACTACAATGAGCAGTTCTTC
>NA|NA|TRBJ2-7|TRBV6-5
CASSYEALGEQYF
TGTGCCAGCAGTTATGAGGCCCTGGGTGAGCAGTACTTC
>NA|NA|TRBJ1-1|TRBV7-9
CASSPRRNTEAFF
TGTGCCAGCAGCCCCAGAAGGAACACTGAAGCTTTCTTT
>NA|NA|TRBJ2-7|TRBV19
CASSWTGSSYEQYF
TGTGCCAGTAGCTGGACGGGGAGCTCCTACGAGCAGTACTTC
>NA|once|TRBJ2-7|TRBV30
CAWSPGESYEQYF
TGTGCCTGGAGTCCGGGGGAGTCCTACGAGCAGTACTTC
>NA|once|TRBJ1-1|TRBV27
CASSHLTRGGFSEAFF
TGTGCCAGCAGTCACTTAACTCGAGGGGGTTTCTCTGAAGCTTTCTTT
>NA|few|TRBJ1-2|TRBV6-5
CASTPYGYTF
TGTGCCAGCACTCCCTATGGCTACACCTTC
>NA|NA|TRBJ2-7|TRBV5-1
CASSLEGVFSYEQYF
TGCGCCAGCAGCTTGGAAGGGGTATTCTCCTACGAGCAGTACTTC
>NA|NA|TRBJ1-1|TRBV7-8
CASSSPFGLNTEAFF
TGTGCCAGCAGCTCACCCTTTGGGCTGAACACTGAAGCTTTCTTT
>NA|NA|TRBJ1-1|TRBV7-9
CASSLAGSDTEAFF
TGTGCCAGCAGCTTAGCGGGCAGTGACACTGAAGCTTTCTTT
>TRBD1|NA|TRBJ2-7|TRBV27
CASSILGTGLGYEQYF
TGTGCCAGCAGTATCCTCGGGACAGGGCTTGGCTACGAGCAGTACTTC
>NA|NA|TRBJ1-4|TRBV27
CASRTQGWGEKLFF
TGTGCCAGCAGGACACAGGGTTGGGGTGAAAAACTGTTTTTT
>NA|NA|TRBJ2-7|TRBV6-1
CASSEGGDSYEQYF
TGTGCCAGCAGTGAAGGAGGTGACTCCTACGAGCAGTACTTC
>TRBD1|NA|TRBJ2-1|TRBV4-1
CASSRARDSSYNEQFF
TGCGCCAGCAGCCGGGCCCGGGACAGCTCCTACAATGAGCAGTTCTTC
>NA|NA|TRBJ1-1|TRBV6-5
CASRTEQGHTEAFF
TGTGCCAGCAGAACCGAACAGGGTCACACTGAAGCTTTCTTT
>TRBD1|once|TRBJ2-1|TRBV15
CATSTNTGTGGSSYNEQFF
TGTGCCACCAGCACGAATACCGGGACAGGGGGTAGCTCCTACAATGAGCAGTTCTTC
>NA|NA|TRBJ1-5|TRBV28
CATQESNQPQHF
TGTGCCACCCAAGAGAGCAATCAGCCCCAGCATTTT
>TRBD2|NA|TRBJ2-1|TRBV5-6
CASSPPLAGGEDEQFF
TGTGCCAGCAGCCCACCTCTAGCGGGAGGTGAGGATGAGCAGTTCTTC
>TRBD2|NA|TRBJ2-5|TRBV27
CASSLWSGLAGGGETQYF
TGTGCCAGCAGTTTATGGTCGGGCTTAGCGGGGGGCGGGGAGACCCAGTACTTC
>NA|NA|TRBJ2-5|TRBV10-1
CASSGLAQETQYF
TGCGCCAGCAGTGGACTGGCCCAAGAGACCCAGTACTTC
>TRBD1|NA|TRBJ2-2|TRBV2
CASSVRLLGRGTGELFF
TGTGCCAGCAGTGTACGGCTCTTGGGCAGGGGGACCGGGGAGCTGTTTTTT
>TRBD1|NA|TRBJ1-2|TRBV7-9
CASSLGTGNRRYGYTF
TGTGCCAGCAGCTTAGGGACAGGGAATCGGCGATATGGCTACACCTTC
>TRBD2|many|TRBJ2-1|TRBV5-1
CASSLVAGGPEQFF
TGCGCCAGCAGCTTGGTAGCGGGGGGCCCCGAGCAGTTCTTC
>TRBD2|NA|TRBJ2-3|TRBV25-1
CASSDLTSGGLRADTQYF
TGTGCCAGCAGCGACCTGACTAGCGGGGGGCTCCGGGCAGATACGCAGTATTTT
>TRBD1|NA|TRBJ1-2|TRBV7-6
CASSLGPPGQTYGYTF
TGTGCCAGCAGCTTAGGACCTCCGGGACAGACCTATGGCTACACCTTC
>NA|NA|TRBJ1-5|TRBV12-5
CASGLVSGSLDSLNQPQHF
TGTGCTAGTGGTTTGGTAAGTGGTTCTCTAGATAGCCTCAATCAGCCCCAGCATTTT